This T cell receptor beta chain was identified in a study of blood T cell repertoires in COVID-19. Overall study context: Whether acute or convalescent, the COVID-19 samples came from the United States, Italy and Spain. Sources were T cells, B-cell-depleted T cells, or PBMCs; the material itself was cDNA or gDNA.

With regard to this clone: Additional DNA sequences in this sample encode the identical CDR3.

Trimming took 0 bases from V and 8 from J; bases not matched to a gene: 4. CDR1 and CDR2 from the germline V gene are SGDLS and YYNGEE. The CDR3 runs to 16 residues. Patients in Seattle were enrolled during active infection, then followed longitudinally. Measured with immunoSEQ multiplex PCR; TCRdb has only the in-frame clones, and not every one. The table records about 150,000 clones, around four fifths of them present only once. The chain uses TRBV9 and TRBJ2-2; 13 nucleotides align to TRBD2. The TCR sequence derives from an elderly woman with COVID-19, enrolled during active disease. Sequenced material: peripheral blood. The CDR3 DNA is TGTGCCAGCAGCGTAGGGACTAGCGGGAGCCCAGGGGAGCTGTTTTTT. Amino acid sequence: CASSVGTSGSPGELFF.